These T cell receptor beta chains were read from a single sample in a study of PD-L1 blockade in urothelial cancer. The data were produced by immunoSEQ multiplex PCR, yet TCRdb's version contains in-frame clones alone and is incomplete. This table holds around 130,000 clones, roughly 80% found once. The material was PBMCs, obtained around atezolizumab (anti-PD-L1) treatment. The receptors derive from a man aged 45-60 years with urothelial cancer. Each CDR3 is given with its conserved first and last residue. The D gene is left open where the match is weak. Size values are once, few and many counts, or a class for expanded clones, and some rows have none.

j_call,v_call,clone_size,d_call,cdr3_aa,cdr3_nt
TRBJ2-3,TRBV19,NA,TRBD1,CASNGQGSRTQYF,TGTGCCAGTAACGGACAGGGGTCTCGTACGCAGTATTTT
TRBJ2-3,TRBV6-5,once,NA,CASSYSYRSGDDTQYF,TGTGCCAGCAGTTACTCGTACAGGTCCGGTGATGATACGCAGTATTTT
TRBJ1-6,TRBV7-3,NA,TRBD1,CASSLSTGNSPLHF,TGTGCCAGCAGCCTATCGACAGGGAATTCACCCCTCCACTTT
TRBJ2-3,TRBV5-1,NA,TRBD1,CASRPRGFDTDTQYF,TGCGCCAGCAGGCCCAGGGGGTTTGACACAGATACGCAGTATTTT
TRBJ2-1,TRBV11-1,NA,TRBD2,CASSLSGLAATYNEQFF,TGTGCCAGCAGCTTATCGGGACTAGCGGCCACCTACAATGAGCAGTTCTTC
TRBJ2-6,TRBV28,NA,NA,CASSSGAGANVLTF,TGTGCCAGCAGTTCCGGGGCTGGGGCCAACGTCCTGACTTTC
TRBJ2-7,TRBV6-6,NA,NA,CASSSDDYEQYF,TGTGCCAGCAGCTCTGATGACTACGAGCAGTACTTC
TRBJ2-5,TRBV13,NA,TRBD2,CASSMGLAGETQYF,TGTGCCAGCAGCATGGGACTAGCGGGAGAGACCCAGTACTTC
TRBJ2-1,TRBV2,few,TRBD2,CASRGTSENNEQFF,TGTGCCAGCAGGGGGACTAGCGAAAACAATGAGCAGTTCTTC
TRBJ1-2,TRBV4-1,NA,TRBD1,CASSQAGTGNYGYTF,TGCGCCAGCAGCCAAGCCGGGACAGGGAACTATGGCTACACCTTC
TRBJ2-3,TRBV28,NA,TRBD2,CASSLLGTSGSADTQYF,TGTGCCAGCAGTTTACTGGGGACTAGCGGGAGTGCAGATACGCAGTATTTT
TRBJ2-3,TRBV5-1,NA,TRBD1,CASSLGGDRGQLDTQYF,TGCGCCAGCAGCTTGGGGGGCGACAGGGGGCAACTAGATACGCAGTATTTT
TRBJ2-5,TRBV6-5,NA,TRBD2,CATGTKQETQYF,TGTGCCACGGGGACTAAGCAAGAGACCCAGTACTTC
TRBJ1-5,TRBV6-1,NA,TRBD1,CASSEGQGGHQPQHF,TGTGCCAGCAGCGAGGGACAGGGCGGACATCAGCCCCAGCATTTT
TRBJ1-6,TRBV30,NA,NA,CAWSGGGGAALHF,TGTGCCTGGAGCGGGGGGGGAGGGGCGGCCCTCCACTTT
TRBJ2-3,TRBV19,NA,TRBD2,CASSITSGVTDTQYF,TGTGCCAGTAGTATCACTAGCGGGGTCACAGATACGCAGTATTTT
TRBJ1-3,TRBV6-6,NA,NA,CASSYLSRGGNTIYF,TGTGCCAGCAGTTATCTTAGCAGGGGTGGAAACACCATATATTTT
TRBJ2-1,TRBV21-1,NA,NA,CASSKVRGQGFWFRDWQFF,TGTGCCAGCAGCAAAGTTAGAGGCCAGGGCTTTTGGTTCCGAGACTGGCAGTTCTTC
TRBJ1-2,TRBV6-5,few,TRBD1,CASSRDRANYGYTF,TGTGCCAGCAGTAGAGACAGGGCCAACTATGGCTACACCTTC
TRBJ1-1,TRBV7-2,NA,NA,CASRLFHGGNTEAFF,TGTGCCAGCAGACTTTTCCACGGCGGGAACACTGAAGCTTTCTTT
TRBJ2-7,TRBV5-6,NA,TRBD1,CASSLDRGSYEQYF,TGTGCCAGCAGCCTCGACAGGGGTTCCTACGAGCAGTACTTC
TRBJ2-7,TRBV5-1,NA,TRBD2,CASSLRTSGTDYEQYF,TGCGCCAGCAGCCTACGGACTAGCGGGACGGACTACGAGCAGTACTTC
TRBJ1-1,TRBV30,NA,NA,CAWSPRGYMNTEAFF,TGTGCCTGGAGCCCGAGGGGGTACATGAACACTGAAGCTTTCTTT